This T cell receptor beta chain was identified in a study of cytomegalovirus exposure and HLA in healthy donors. A remark on this clone: Its antigen is unidentified.

Germline trimming cut 4 bases from V and 4 bases from J; bases unmatched to any gene: 7. Germline V gene lookup returns CDR1 MGHRA and CDR2 YSYEKL. The CDR3 spans 17 residues. This PCR relied on a set of 60 Vbeta primers and 13 Jbeta primers. TCRdb's table, derived via immunoSEQ multiplex PCR, lists solely in-frame clones and lacks some. The sample holds 150,000 or so clones, 65% to 80% seen once. Findings and limits, study-wide: In a later analysis, a genetic analysis reported fewer productive-TCR N-insertions in an Asian-associated ancestry cluster than the cohort average. Diagnosis of cytomegalovirus status made by the classifier reportedly showed high specificity and sensitivity.

The receptor comes from a young man in good health and CMV-seronegative. The J gene is TRBJ2-2, the V gene TRBV4-1; 12 nucleotides line up with TRBD2. Material for sequencing was PBMCs. The CDR3 DNA is TGCGCCAGCAGCCGCAGACTAGCGGGGGAGCTCACCGGGGAGCTGTTTTTT. Protein sequence: CASSRRLAGELTGELFF.